Presented here are 30 T cell receptor beta chains from one specimen sequenced in a study of cytomegalovirus exposure and HLA in healthy donors. The PCR ran on 60 Vbeta and 13 Jbeta primers. Clones were read by immunoSEQ multiplex PCR, and TCRdb kept only the in-frame ones, dropping some. The sample lists some 100,000 clones, roughly 80% seen once, with 11% to 15% in the top ten. The sequencing input was PBMCs. The source of these receptors is a male donor in good health and CMV-seropositive.

J is TRBJ2-2 and V is TRBV27; the match to TRBD1 covers 8 bases. Germline lookup yields CDR1 MNHEY and CDR2 SMNVEV (reference sequence). This CDR3 comprises 14 residues. V shed 8 bases and J 4 bases; nucleotides not matched to a gene: 6. DNA for the CDR3: TGTGCCAGCGAAATTACAGGGGGCACCGGGGAGCTGTTTTTT. Its protein product is CASEITGGTGELFF.

The chain has TRBV7-9 and TRBJ2-1; the match to TRBD1 covers 11 bases. Germline V CDR1 and CDR2: SEHNR, FQNEAQ (reference sequence). J was trimmed by 3 bases and V by 6 bases; bases with no gene match: 10. The length of the CDR3 is 17 residues. CDR3 nucleotide sequence: TGTGCCAGCAGTTTACCGGGACAGGGGGTTATCTACAATGAGCAGTTCTTC. Its protein is CASSLPGQGVIYNEQFF.

This rearrangement joins TRBV30 to TRBJ2-1, with 9 bases aligning to TRBD2. V dropped 4 bases and J dropped 4; count of bases not matched to a gene: 2. The length of the CDR3 is 13 residues. CDR1 is GTSNPN and CDR2 is SVGIG in the germline V gene (reference sequence). The CDR3, as DNA: TGTGCCTGGATGGCGGGGGGGTACAATGAGCAGTTCTTC. This encodes CAWMAGGYNEQFF.

V and J are TRBV9 and TRBJ2-3; 9 bases line up with TRBD2. The germline gives CDR1 SGDLS, CDR2 YYNGEE. CDR3 length equals 18 residues. The J segment lost 5 bases and the V segment lost 0 bases, leaving 13 bases of the junction unmatched. CDR3 in DNA: TGTGCCAGCAGCGTAGGCGGGGGCTGGCGGGGGGGCAGAGATACGCAGTATTTT. This codes for CASSVGGGWRGGRDTQYF.

This chain links TRBV6-5 with TRBJ1-3; the D is unclear. This CDR3 contains 14 residues. V was pared by 6 bases and J by 4 bases, with 13 bases between. Looked up from germline, CDR1 is MNHEY and CDR2 is SVGAGI. The CDR3: CASREITGGNTIYF. CDR3 nucleotides: TGTGCCAGCAGGGAAATCACGGGAGGAAACACCATATATTTT.

The chain couples TRBV21-1 to TRBJ1-4; TRBD1 is taken as the D call from the table, unchecked against the DNA. TRBV21-1 is listed as a pseudogene. The CDR3 contains 14 residues. CDR3 in amino acids: CASSKQGQNEKLFF. The CDR3 region has the DNA TGTGCCAGCAGCAAACAGGGCCAGAATGAAAAACTGTTTTTT.

V usage is TRBV15 and J usage is TRBJ1-3; D is unresolved. Between the trimmed V and J ends, which lost 5 bases and 1 base, there was a span of 12 bases. Germline V gene lookup returns CDR1 LNHNV and CDR2 YYDKDF (reference sequence). The CDR3 is made up of 15 amino acids. CDR3: CATSRTGVSGNTIYF. CDR3 coding DNA: TGTGCCACCAGCCGCACGGGAGTGTCTGGAAACACCATATATTTT.

The chain links TRBV7-9 to TRBJ2-2, with D possibly being TRBD2 (6 bases). V was clipped by 1 base and J by 1 base, with 7 bases between them. This CDR3 comprises 15 residues. CDR1 is SEHNR, CDR2 FQNEAQ, per germline (reference sequence). The CDR3 sequence is CASSLGLVNTGELFF. In DNA, the CDR3 is TGTGCCAGCAGCTTAGGACTAGTGAACACCGGGGAGCTGTTTTTT.

The chain combines TRBV5-4 with TRBJ2-3; 9 nucleotides align to TRBD2. The CDR3 contains 19 residues. Germline values: CDR1 SGHNT, CDR2 YYREEE (reference sequence). V lost 3 bases and J lost 0; bases outside the gene matches: 14. CDR3 loop: CASSSHLGSGGSSTDTQYF. As DNA, the CDR3 is TGTGCCAGCAGCTCCCACCTCGGCAGCGGGGGGTCTAGCACAGATACGCAGTATTTT. The variable domain in full, completed from reference TRBV5-4 and TRBJ2-3, reads ETGVTQSPTHLIKTRGQQVTLRCSSQSGHNTVSWYQQALGQGPQFIFQYYREEENGRGNFPPRFSGLQFPNYSSELNVNALELDDSALYLCASSSHLGSGGSSTDTQYFGPGTRLTVL.

The V and J genes are TRBV5-5 and TRBJ1-4, with D possibly TRBD1 on 6 matching bases. Trimming stripped 6 bases from V and 7 bases from J, with 13 bases between. In germline, CDR1 is SGHKS, CDR2 YYEKEE (reference sequence). The CDR3 covers 13 residues. CDR3 nucleotide sequence: TGTGCCAGCATGAGGGCAGGGGCTGAAAAACTGTTTTTT. This codes for CASMRAGAEKLFF.

This clone was counted only a few times. The chain recombines TRBV4-1 with TRBJ1-5, with D maybe TRBD1 (5 bases). Germline V lookup: CDR1 MGHRA, CDR2 YSYEKL. Trimming removed 0 bases from V and 3 bases from J, with 15 bases in between. This CDR3 contains 17 residues. This CDR3 is CASSQDRARGHNQPQHF. DNA for the CDR3: TGCGCCAGCAGCCAAGATAGGGCAAGGGGTCACAATCAGCCCCAGCATTTT.

This clone was detected only once. The chain is built from TRBV5-3 and TRBJ1-2; tentatively, D is TRBD1 (6 bases). TRBV5-3 counts as an open reading frame of uncertain function. The CDR3 is 10 residues long. Trimming shortened V by 10 bases and J by 8 bases, and 12 bases separated the two germline ends. The CDR3 reads CAPQGCGYTF. Written as DNA, the CDR3 is TGTGCCCCCCAGGGGTGCGGCTACACCTTC.

This rearrangement joins TRBV5-8 to TRBJ1-4, with D uncertain. Germline assignment: CDR1 SGHTS and CDR2 YDEGEE. The CDR3 is 13 amino acids. V was pared by 3 bases and J by 6 bases, with 9 bases between. The CDR3, as DNA: TGTGCCAGCAGCTCCGGCGGCTATGAAAAACTGTTTTTT. Its protein is CASSSGGYEKLFF.

V usage is TRBV4-1 and J usage is TRBJ2-5; D might be TRBD1 (6 bases). Germline V gene sequence: CDR1 MGHRA, CDR2 YSYEKL. This CDR3 has 16 residues. V lost 1 base and J lost 0, with 12 bases in between. This CDR3 is CASSQAGTPYQETQYF. In DNA form, the CDR3 reads TGCGCCAGCAGCCAAGCCGGGACACCGTACCAAGAGACCCAGTACTTC.

The gene calls are TRBV2 and TRBJ1-2; the D is unclear. Trimming shortened V by 2 bases and J by 2 bases, and 9 bases separated the two germline ends. The CDR3 has 14 residues. The V gene's germline CDR1 is SNHLY and CDR2 FYNNEI. In nucleotides, the CDR3 is TGTGCCAGCAGTGAAATGCCGGGAAACTATGGCTACACCTTC. Translation gives CASSEMPGNYGYTF.

The chain is built from TRBV27 and TRBJ1-5; D is unresolved. Trimming left V 6 bases short and J 9 bases short, with 18 bases between. The CDR3 is 14 amino acids. Germline V gene sequence: CDR1 MNHEY, CDR2 SMNVEV (reference sequence). CDR3 sequence: CASSRTNSGRPQHF. In nucleotides, the CDR3 is TGTGCCAGCAGCCGTACTAACTCCGGGAGGCCCCAGCATTTT.

The chain carries TRBV10-1 and TRBJ2-1; no firm D call. This CDR3 region has 16 residues. The germline V gene has CDR1 WNHNN and CDR2 SYGVQD (reference sequence). Trimming left V 0 bases short and J 8 bases short, with 17 bases between. This CDR3 is CASSESENSWNDEQFF. CDR3 DNA: TGCGCCAGCAGTGAGTCCGAGAACAGTTGGAACGATGAGCAGTTCTTC.

The chain combines TRBV11-3 with TRBJ1-1, with 8 bases fitting TRBD1. Trimming cost V 1 base and J 11 bases; bases outside gene matches: 9. Per germline, CDR1 SGHNT and CDR2 YENEEA. The CDR3 is 14 residues long. The CDR3 nucleotides read TGTGCCAGCAGCTTAGGGGACAGGTCCCAAGGGGCTTTCTTT. This gives the protein CASSLGDRSQGAFF.

The chain uses TRBV9 and TRBJ1-1, with a weak D call TRBD1 (5 bases). This CDR3 spans 18 amino acids. From germline, CDR1 is SGDLS and CDR2 YYNGEE. V was cut by 1 base and J by 4 bases, with 23 bases left in between. The CDR3 here is CASSVSPSTGGSSTEAFF. CDR3 in DNA: TGTGCCAGCAGCGTATCCCCCAGTACAGGCGGGAGCAGCACTGAAGCTTTCTTT.

This clone has only a few counts. The CDR3 sequence: CASSELAGGPTGELFF. The CDR3 DNA reads TGTGCCAGCAGTGAACTAGCGGGGGGCCCCACCGGGGAGCTGTTTTTT. The chain uses TRBV6-4 and TRBJ2-2, with 12 positions matching TRBD2. This CDR3 has 16 amino acids. Germline CDR1 and CDR2: MRHNA and SNTAGT. V shed 3 bases, J shed 4 bases, and the junction held 3 bases outside the gene matches.

The table lists this clone with a count of one. The chain combines TRBV5-1 with TRBJ2-7; 8 nucleotides align to TRBD1. CDR3 size: 14 residues. CDR1 and CDR2 from the germline V gene are SGHRS and YFSETQ. Trimming removed 4 bases from V and 6 bases from J; junction bases left unmatched: 9. The CDR3 is CASSPGTGYCEQYF. The CDR3 region has the DNA TGCGCCAGCAGCCCCGGGACAGGATATTGCGAGCAGTACTTC. The whole variable domain, remainder taken from reference TRBV5-1 and TRBJ2-7, is KAGVTQTPRYLIKTRGQQVTLSCSPISGHRSVSWYQQTPGQGLQFLFEYFSETQRNKGNFPGRFSGRQFSNSRSEMNVSTLELGDSALYLCASSPGTGYCEQYFGPGTRLTVT.

This clone was counted once. The V gene is TRBV7-2, the J gene TRBJ2-1; TRBD2 agrees at 8 bases. The CDR3 is made up of 17 amino acids. Looked up from germline, CDR1 is SGHTA and CDR2 is FQGNSA. V dropped 5 bases and J dropped 2; count of bases not matched to a gene: 11. The CDR3 loop reads CASSPIRGGSAYNEQFF. The CDR3 DNA reads as TGTGCCAGCAGCCCTATCCGGGGGGGGTCGGCCTACAATGAGCAGTTCTTC.

The chain carries TRBV10-3 and TRBJ2-7; D is possibly TRBD2 (6 bases). This CDR3 spans 18 amino acids. With 0 bases removed from V and 0 bases from J, the gap between germline ends came to 18 bases. Germline-derived CDR1 and CDR2 are ENHRY and SYGVKD. In DNA, the CDR3 is TGTGCCATCAGTGAGTCACCCCCTGGGGCGGGGAGCTCCTACGAGCAGTACTTC. Protein product: CAISESPPGAGSSYEQYF.

This clone was seen a few times. The J gene is TRBJ1-4, the V gene TRBV4-1, with a tentative D call TRBD1 (5 bases). Germline CDR1 and CDR2: MGHRA and YSYEKL. V lost 0 bases to trimming and J lost 10 bases, with 18 bases between them. The CDR3 extends over 16 amino acids. The CDR3 loop is CASSQDGGGRARKLFF. CDR3 sequence (DNA): TGCGCCAGCAGCCAAGATGGGGGGGGACGGGCGCGAAAACTGTTTTTT.

The chain links TRBV7-9 to TRBJ1-5; the D gene is possibly TRBD1 (5 bases). Germline CDR1 SEHNR, CDR2 FQNEAQ (reference sequence). The length of the CDR3 is 13 residues. Trimming removed 7 bases from V and 6 bases from J, with 13 bases in between. The CDR3 DNA follows: TGTGCCAGCAACACTACAGGTAGTCAGCCCCAGCATTTT. Its protein is CASNTTGSQPQHF.

V gene TRBV7-8 combines with J gene TRBJ1-2; 7 bases align to TRBD1. Germline CDR1 SGHVS, CDR2 FQNEAQ. This CDR3 contains 14 residues. Trimming cost V 5 bases and J 4 bases; bases outside gene matches: 7. The chain's CDR3 is CASSARQGFYGYTF. The CDR3, as DNA: TGTGCCAGCAGCGCGAGACAGGGATTCTATGGCTACACCTTC.

This chain uses TRBV30 with TRBJ1-5; TRBD1 agrees at 7 bases. With V trimmed by 0 bases and J by 5 bases, 7 bases remained unmatched. The CDR3 contains 15 residues. Germline CDR1 reads GTSNPN; CDR2 reads SVGIG (reference sequence). The chain's CDR3 is CAWSVQGQGYQPQHF. CDR3 nucleotide sequence: TGTGCCTGGAGTGTACAGGGGCAAGGGTATCAGCCCCAGCATTTT.

This clone was observed a few times. The V call is TRBV7-8, the J call TRBJ2-5; TRBD1 aligns across 11 bases. The CDR3 extends over 16 amino acids. Germline assignment: CDR1 SGHVS and CDR2 FQNEAQ. The ends lost 5 bases at V and 5 bases at J; junction bases unmatched: 10. The CDR3, as DNA: TGTGCCAGCAGCCCTTTACCGGGACAGGGGGGGGAGACCCAGTACTTC. Translated, it gives CASSPLPGQGGETQYF.

This chain links TRBV15 with TRBJ2-7, with 9 bases matching TRBD1. The CDR3 covers 15 residues. Per germline, CDR1 LNHNV and CDR2 YYDKDF (reference sequence). V lost 6 bases, J lost 6 bases, and 12 bases stayed unmatched. The CDR3 reads CATSPGTGWMGEQYF. CDR3 in DNA: TGTGCCACCAGTCCTGGGACAGGGTGGATGGGCGAGCAGTACTTC.

This chain connects TRBV5-8 to TRBJ2-1, with a possible D match to TRBD2 (5 bases). From germline, CDR1 is SGHTS and CDR2 YDEGEE. This CDR3 is built from 17 residues. V lost 3 bases and J lost 3, with 19 bases in between. The CDR3 loop reads CASSSDSSSVGYNEQFF. CDR3 DNA sequence: TGTGCCAGCAGCTCGGACTCCTCTTCCGTCGGCTACAATGAGCAGTTCTTC.